Given below is one T cell receptor beta chain in context. The table lists this clone with a few counts. Which antigen it targets is not known. The input lacks base qualities; no much larger clone sits a single base away. Here V drops 4 bases and J drops 8 bases, and the junction holds 11 bases not matched to any gene. The germline V gene supplies CDR1 SGHRS and CDR2 YFSETQ. CDR3 length: 14 amino acids, cysteine to phenylalanine. Of all the DNA, just the CDR3 is kept, 42 bases in frame from base 1. This sample is drawn from a study of cytomegalovirus exposure and HLA in healthy donors (dated by TCRdb to 2015 to 2018). With respect to the entire study: An earlier analysis of about 560 of the donors reported 276 Gb of sequence data and 117 million unique TCR beta sequences obtained from about 170 million T cells. Both class I and class II loci were covered by HLA typing, at four-digit resolution. A later genetic analysis used genome-wide SNP genotypes for about three fifths of the roughly 700 donors, treating that subset as a discovery cohort. In addition to the first cohort of 650 to 750 subjects, a separate validation cohort of 120 different subjects was used. In a later analysis, previously published TCR beta repertoires from 666 donors were re-analyzed and high-resolution HLA genotyping was added so that TCR occurrence patterns could be studied. Roughly 5 DR-DQ haplotypes were handled as single units for association and clustering because linkage in the cohort was strong. Typing coverage differed by locus: A, B, C, DRB1 and DQB1 were typed in roughly 620-640 donors, DQA1 in 500 to 550, DPA1 in some 570, and DPB1 in about 450. Of the roughly 390 genotyped donors, 65% to 90% were placed in the genetic ancestry cluster associated with self-reported Caucasian donors. The study aimed to test whether cataloging public T cell receptors could reveal signatures of past pathogen exposure. On average, over 200,000 unique TCR beta nucleotide sequences were sequenced per donor among a few hundred genotyped donors of the cohort, with approximately 18% of those sequences being non-productive. Donor age, sex, ethnicity and CMV serostatus were compiled alongside the repertoire data. Rather than using new phenotypic data, the later analysis identified candidate immune exposures from TCR beta sequences and from how often those sequences occurred across donors. An earlier analysis of approximately 500 of the donors applied high-throughput TCR beta sequencing to assess whether each TCR beta V gene segment acted as functional or pseudogenic. An early release that covered fewer than 750 HLA-typed donors contained approximately 300 gigabases of sequencing data and about 93 million unique TCR sequences. To predict cytomegalovirus infection status, the study combined high-throughput TCR immunosequencing, statistical association of individual TCRs with disease status, and machine learning. The study profiled the T cell repertoires of some 610 subjects by immunosequencing and related them to cytomegalovirus serostatus. All discovery cohort repertoires had been generated on a single sequencing platform.

Broader findings and caveats from the paper: Some IMGT-functional V segments, including TRBV6-2 and TRBV6-3, could not be told apart with the 87-base-pair reads, so those segments were excluded. In a later analysis, HLA-associated TCR beta chains were found to be more clonally expanded and to have lower generation probabilities than equally common non-associated chains. Across donors, most TCR sequences were observed very rarely, whereas some public TCRs were present in many individuals. In a later genetic analysis, fewer N-insertions in productive TCRs were reported among donors in an Asian-associated ancestry cluster than the roughly 700-donor mean. In vitro tests confirmed that a few of the cytomegalovirus-associated TCR beta chains recognize cytomegalovirus antigens. Most CMV-associated TCR beta chains appeared to be HLA-restricted in a later analysis, and the HLA associations seemed to be driven largely by CMV exposure. Specific HLA alleles were associated with roughly 17,000 TCR beta sequences at a false discovery rate of 0.05 in a later analysis. A further reported finding was that TCR beta sequences accurately predicted the HLA-A and HLA-B alleles for most subjects in the first cohort. A group of highly shared sequence variants was considered likely to be a technical artifact of the sequencing pipeline. In both the original and validation cohorts, the classifier was reported to diagnose cytomegalovirus status with high specificity and sensitivity. Strong co-occurrence of HLA alleles, especially DR and DQ, made assigning TCR associations to individual alleles difficult. According to a later analysis, parvovirus B19, influenza, CMV and Epstein-Barr virus appeared linked to several top co-occurrence clusters. For the cohort, immune exposure information was limited to CMV serostatus. An earlier analysis of roughly 570 of the donors showed that most TCR beta V segments appeared in productive rearrangements either about 87% or about 30% of the time, which broadly matched IMGT annotations. A later analysis found that TCR association rates varied across HLA loci, with DRB1 alleles showing the most associated TCRs and HLA-C alleles the fewest. Roughly 15 rarely observed V segments, including chromosome 9 orphons, were excluded from the earlier analysis of some 590 of the donors because counts were too low. It was suggested by the authors that the approach could potentially be generalized to other disease states and immunological phenotypes. The cohort was sequenced for TCR beta chains only, and without alpha or paired-chain data the features that could be detected were limited. The presence/absence analyses assumed that sequencing depth was roughly uniform across donors, and that assumption may not be true. Correlated functional status among segregating V segments might reflect linkage disequilibrium, but an unknown experimental factor could not be ruled out. A later genetic analysis associated a missense DCLRE1C variant with V-gene and J-gene trimming of TCR beta chains, and an independent cohort replicated the association. The study gave a list of more than 150 TCR beta chains associated with cytomegalovirus. Because HLA typing was missing for some donors at each locus, association tests included only the typed subset.

The receptor library was made with the immunoSEQ multiplex PCR assay. The multiplex PCR relied on a mix of 60 forward primers for TCR Vbeta segments and 13 reverse primers for TCR Jbeta segments. Amplification of the CDR3 region of rearranged TCR beta genes was performed with a multiplex PCR assay on genomic DNA. Amplified TCR beta libraries were sequenced as 87-base-pair reads on the Illumina HiSeq System. In the source study's methods: A later analysis counted about 82 million unique TCR beta chains across the 600 to 850 repertoires, and some 12 million of these chains were shared by at least two donors. To remove PCR and sequencing errors, raw reads were error-corrected and collapsed into unique sequences using a nearest-neighbor algorithm that merged closely related sequences. V, D and J gene segments were assigned by aligning CDR3 sequences to IMGT reference sequences. For a sequence to be retained, a match of at least six nucleotides was required to both a V gene segment and a J gene segment. Rearrangements were classified as productive when the CDR3 lacked stop codons and remained in frame with V and J, and all other rearrangements were classified as non-productive. Following IMGT convention, CDR3 was defined as the stretch from the second conserved V-encoded cysteine up to the conserved J-encoded phenylalanine. The earlier analysis of roughly 590 of the donors excluded any sequence lacking an unambiguous match to a single V gene segment. In an earlier analysis of 450 to 750 of the donors, a V segment was called functional when productive rearrangements were above 56.7%, and segregating when the standard deviation between donors exceeded 5%. A statistical classification framework was built for diagnosing cytomegalovirus status from the catalog of TCR beta chain sequences. V and J gene assignment, in a later analysis, came from comparing TCR nucleotide sequences with IMGT/GENE-DB human TR gene sequences. A later analysis assigned CDR3 sequences and most-parsimonious VDJ recombination scenarios with the TCRdist pipeline. A later analysis defined each TCR beta chain by its CDR3 amino acid sequence plus V-gene family, and excluded reads lacking a unique V-gene family. To address suspected cross-contamination and a sequencing artifact, a later analysis removed 592 highly shared, low-generation-probability nucleotide sequences. In a later analysis, a clonal expansion index for each public chain was calculated from normalized within-repertoire ranks of inferred template counts. Generation probabilities in a later analysis came from a VDJ recombination model fitted to out-of-frame rearrangements, and those results were checked against IGoR. In a later analysis, TCR-TCR, TCR-HLA and TCR-CMV co-occurrence was scored with hypergeometric tests, and a repertoire-size bias correction was applied to TCR pairs. To estimate false discovery rates, a later analysis permuted the HLA or CMV assignments 20 times. In a later analysis, co-occurring TCRs were grouped using DBSCAN, and TCRdist sequence similarity was added for clustering within HLA-allele-positive subsets. Repertoires with fewer than 30,000 or more than 120,000 public chains were left out of co-occurrence clustering, as were five repertoires with anomalous nucleotide sharing. TCRdb provides this immuneACCESS table in a form limited to in-frame rearrangements. Some clones are lacking; in checked studies, under half of them reflect an unresolved V gene, and why the rest are absent is not known. The V and J calls and the clone size are those of that table, but D and trimming were determined from the DNA. Here the sample has approximately 190,000 clones; about 12% occur a single time. The ten largest clones take up 7.5% to 10% of the sample.

The cohort was made up of around 720 healthy bone marrow donors. All cohort members were sampled while nominally healthy, although unrecorded immune exposures were likely present. The donor was CMV seropositive and was included in the group of some 290 seropositive cohort members. Each donor provided a peripheral blood sample, and peripheral blood mononuclear cells were used for TCR beta sequencing. Genomic DNA extraction from the blood cell samples was performed with the Qiagen DNeasy Blood Extraction Kit. The sequence came from a man aged 50-60 years in good health and CMV-seropositive. The sequence joins TRBV5-1 to TRBJ1-1; 7 bases in between match TRBD1. Sequencing was performed on PBMCs. The base sequence is TGCGCCAGCAGCACCGGACAGGAGCCACCCGAAGCTTTCTTT. It translates to CASSTGQEPPEAFF.